Presented here are 32 T cell receptor beta chains from one specimen sequenced in a study of CD8+ T cells in alopecia areata. In each case, RNA was isolated and then reverse transcribed into cDNA as the sequencing template. Sequencing used immunoSEQ multiplex PCR; TCRdb keeps in-frame clones, though not all of them. Among 270,000 or so clones listed, roughly 60% were seen once. The treatment denotes: oral pan-JAK inhibitor, 5-10 mg twice daily. The input for sequencing was CD4+ T cells sorted from blood, taken at week 24, from a patient treated with tofacitinib. These receptor sequences come from a human donor with alopecia areata.

V and J are TRBV7-2 and TRBJ2-5, with D possibly being TRBD2 (5 bases). Germline CDR1 and CDR2: SGHTA and FQGNSA. V was trimmed by 4 bases and J by 7 bases, leaving 7 bases between them. The CDR3 has 11 amino acids. This CDR3 is CASSSGGTQYF. The CDR3 DNA sequence: TGTGCCAGCAGCTCCGGAGGGACCCAGTACTTC. Complete variable domain (other parts from reference TRBV7-2 and TRBJ2-5): GAGVSQSPSNKVTEKGKDVELRCDPISGHTALYWYRQSLGQGLEFLIYFQGNSAPDKSGLPSDRFSAERTGGSVSTLTIQRTQQEDSAVYLCASSSGGTQYFGPGTRLLVL.

This chain joins TRBV29-1 and TRBJ1-1; 8 bases are a match to TRBD1. This CDR3 is 14 amino acids long. After removal of 2 bases from V and 1 base from J, the junction contained 3 bases not matched to a gene. Per the germline V gene, CDR1 is SQVTM and CDR2 is ANQGSEA. The CDR3 DNA sequence: TGCAGCGTTGAATCCGGGACAGGGAACACTGAAGCTTTCTTT. This translates into CSVESGTGNTEAFF.

This clone was counted only a few times. The CDR3: CAISDPDRVHEQYF. The CDR3 DNA sequence: TGTGCCATCAGTGATCCCGACAGGGTCCACGAGCAGTACTTC. The rearrangement links TRBV10-3 to TRBJ2-7; 7 positions match TRBD1. Germline loops: CDR1 ENHRY, CDR2 SYGVKD. V lost 3 bases, J lost 5 bases, and 7 bases stayed unmatched. The CDR3 runs 14 residues.

This chain joins TRBV9 and TRBJ2-1; TRBD2 aligns across 8 bases. The CDR3 spans 13 residues. V lost 3 bases and J lost 9; bases outside the gene matches: 5. CDR1 is SGDLS and CDR2 is YYNGEE in the germline V gene. The DNA of the CDR3 is TGTGCCAGCAGCGCTACTAGCGGCACTGAGCAGTTCTTC. Protein product: CASSATSGTEQFF.

This clone was counted a few times. The rearrangement uses TRBV19 and TRBJ1-1; tentative D call: TRBD1 (5 bases). Germline V gives CDR1 LNHDA, CDR2 SQIVND (reference sequence). The length of the CDR3 is 13 residues. The germline V and J ends were trimmed by 3 bases and 5 bases, with 10 bases remaining between them. CDR3 in DNA: TGTGCCAGTAGTATCCAAGGGGCGACTGAAGCTTTCTTT. Protein: CASSIQGATEAFF.

A remark on this clone: The sample contains more than one DNA sequence encoding this CDR3. V is TRBV5-1 and J is TRBJ1-1; D is possibly TRBD1 (5 bases). The CDR3 covers 12 residues. The V and J ends lost 5 bases and 2 bases respectively, with 7 bases between them. Germline V lookup: CDR1 SGHRS, CDR2 YFSETQ. CDR3 residues: CASSRGNTEAFF. CDR3 nucleotide sequence: TGCGCCAGCAGTCGGGGCAACACTGAAGCTTTCTTT.

The chain combines TRBV30 with TRBJ1-1, with D uncertain. The CDR3 has 13 residues. Trimming took off 2 bases at V and 4 bases at J, with 11 bases between the two ends. The germline CDR1 and CDR2 sequences are GTSNPN and SVGIG (reference sequence). CDR3 sequence reads: CAWSPKWITEAFF. The CDR3 DNA reads TGTGCCTGGAGTCCCAAATGGATCACTGAAGCTTTCTTT.

CDR3 region: CASSLDFIGNTIYF. In DNA form, the CDR3 reads TGTGCCAGCAGCTTAGATTTTATCGGAAACACCATATATTTT. The chain combines TRBV11-2 with TRBJ1-3; D not certain. CDR1 and CDR2 (germline): SGHAT, FQNNGV. V lost 0 bases and J lost 4, with 7 bases in between. The CDR3 contains 14 residues.

This sequence joins TRBV5-1 and TRBJ1-1; D unresolved. This CDR3 region has 16 residues. Germline CDR1 reads SGHRS; CDR2 reads YFSETQ. Trimming stripped 4 bases from V and 0 bases from J, with 16 bases between. For the CDR3, the DNA is TGCGCCAGCAGCCCAGGAAGGGCCAACATGAACACTGAAGCTTTCTTT. Protein sequence: CASSPGRANMNTEAFF.

J is TRBJ2-1 and V is TRBV25-1; D is possibly TRBD1 (5 bases). The CDR3 contains 13 residues. Germline V gives CDR1 MGHDK, CDR2 SYGVNS. Trimming cost V 0 bases and J 5 bases, with 5 bases left between them. CDR3 residues: CASSEYRDNEQFF. The CDR3 DNA follows: TGTGCCAGCAGTGAATACAGGGACAATGAGCAGTTCTTC.

The chain is built from TRBV15 and TRBJ1-6; D is uncertain. The V gene's germline CDR1 is LNHNV and CDR2 YYDKDF (reference sequence). The CDR3 extends over 16 amino acids. Trimming pared 0 bases from V and 0 bases from J, leaving 6 bases between. CDR3 sequence (DNA): TGTGCCACCAGCAGAGATGTATTCTCCTATAATTCACCCCTCCACTTT. This codes for CATSRDVFSYNSPLHF.

The chain employs TRBV5-1 and TRBJ1-6; the match to TRBD1 covers 9 bases. V gave up 0 bases and J gave up 9 bases; unmatched junction bases: 4. CDR1 SGHRS and CDR2 YFSETQ come from the germline V gene. The CDR3 is 15 residues long. In nucleotides, the CDR3 is TGCGCCAGCAGCTTGGAGGGACAGGGTTTTTCACCCCTCCACTTT. This gives the protein CASSLEGQGFSPLHF.

The rearrangement links TRBV25-1 to TRBJ2-7; 7 bases map to TRBD1. V shed 4 bases and J 2 bases; nucleotides not matched to a gene: 5. This CDR3 region has 14 residues. Germline CDR1 MGHDK, CDR2 SYGVNS. In DNA, the CDR3 is TGTGCCAGCAGTGTACACAGGGGACCCTACGAGCAGTACTTC. It translates to CASSVHRGPYEQYF.

The chain uses TRBV5-1 and TRBJ2-5, with D tentatively TRBD2 (6 bases). Trimming removed 7 bases from V and 5 bases from J, with 9 bases in between. Germline lookup yields CDR1 SGHRS and CDR2 YFSETQ. This CDR3 region has 11 residues. The CDR3 DNA reads as TGCGCCAGCCTCCGGGGGGAGACCCAGTACTTC. Translated, it gives CASLRGETQYF.

The gene calls are TRBV15 and TRBJ1-4, with 7 bases aligning to TRBD1. Germline V lookup: CDR1 LNHNV, CDR2 YYDKDF (reference sequence). The CDR3 is made up of 16 amino acids. J lost 6 bases, V lost 4 bases, and 11 bases had no gene match. The CDR3 reads CATSTPGGGADEKLFF. CDR3 DNA: TGTGCCACCAGCACCCCAGGGGGGGGAGCGGATGAAAAACTGTTTTTT.

CDR3 sequence: CASSTQSSYNEQFF. As DNA, the CDR3 is TGCGCCAGCAGCACCCAATCCTCCTACAATGAGCAGTTCTTC. This chain uses TRBV4-1 with TRBJ2-1; D gene unclear. Germline V gene sequence: CDR1 MGHRA, CDR2 YSYEKL. The V gene lost 5 bases and the J gene lost 0 bases, with 8 bases spanning the gap. The CDR3 has 14 amino acids.

This clone has only a few counts. This chain uses TRBV29-1 with TRBJ2-1; 8 bases line up with TRBD1. The germline V gene has CDR1 SQVTM and CDR2 ANQGSEA. The CDR3 is 13 residues long. The V segment lost 6 bases and the J segment 15 bases; nucleotides outside the gene matches: 16. CDR3 sequence: CSVDSTLRGRRFF. CDR3 sequence (DNA): TGCAGCGTGGATTCTACCCTCAGGGGGCGACGGTTCTTC.

This clone appeared a few times. The V and J genes are TRBV6-6 and TRBJ2-3; 7 nucleotides align to TRBD1. V was pared by 4 bases and J by 4 bases, with 2 bases of the junction left unmatched. The germline V gene has CDR1 MNHNY and CDR2 SVGAGI (reference sequence). The CDR3 length is 13 residues. In DNA, the CDR3 is TGTGCCAGCAGTTCGGGGACAGCAGATACGCAGTATTTT. Its protein is CASSSGTADTQYF.

In its sample, this clone was seen a few times. This chain links TRBV5-1 with TRBJ2-1; 8 bases map to TRBD2. Losses at the gene ends were 7 bases for V and 6 bases for J; bases not matched to a gene: 9. The CDR3 extends over 14 amino acids. Germline lookup yields CDR1 SGHRS and CDR2 YFSETQ. CDR3 nucleotide sequence: TGCGCCAGCTCTGAGGGACTAGGTTCCAATGAGCAGTTCTTC. This encodes CASSEGLGSNEQFF.

The CDR3 coding sequence is TGTGCCTGGAGGACACCAAACTATGGCTACACCTTC. It yields the protein CAWRTPNYGYTF. The J gene is TRBJ1-2, the V gene TRBV30; D is ambiguous. This CDR3 region has 12 residues. Germline V gene lookup returns CDR1 GTSNPN and CDR2 SVGIG (reference sequence). V lost 3 bases and J 2 bases, leaving 7 bases between the germline ends. The variable domain in full, completed from reference TRBV30 and TRBJ1-2, reads SQTIHQWPATLVQPVGSPLSLECTVEGTSNPNLYWYRQAAGRGLQLLFYSVGIGQISSEVPQNLSASRPQDRQFILSSKKLLLSDSGFYLCAWRTPNYGYTFGSGTRLTVV.

The chain has TRBV2 and TRBJ1-5, with 7 bases matching TRBD1. The germline V gene has CDR1 SNHLY and CDR2 FYNNEI. This CDR3 has 18 amino acids. Unmatched junction bases numbered 13, after V lost 5 bases and J lost 0 bases. The CDR3 spells CASSPWGTGVHSNQPQHF. The CDR3 nucleotides read TGTGCCAGCAGTCCCTGGGGAACAGGGGTCCATAGCAATCAGCCCCAGCATTTT.

This clone has a handful of counts. The chain combines TRBV7-3 with TRBJ2-6; D remains ambiguous. This CDR3 has 14 residues. CDR1 and CDR2 (germline): SGHTA, FQGTGA. Trimming removed 7 bases at V and 3 bases at J, with 10 bases between. CDR3 sequence reads: CASKVSDGANVLTF. As DNA, the CDR3 is TGTGCCAGCAAGGTTTCGGATGGGGCCAACGTCCTGACTTTC.

This sequence joins TRBV7-6 and TRBJ2-1, with D possibly being TRBD1 (6 bases). The germline gives CDR1 SGHVS, CDR2 FNYEAQ. Trimming removed 5 bases at V and 0 bases at J, with 14 bases between. The CDR3 runs to 16 residues. The DNA of the CDR3 is TGTGCCAGCAGCCGATGGACAGCCAGCTCCTACAATGAGCAGTTCTTC. Translated, it gives CASSRWTASSYNEQFF.

The chain joins TRBV4-2 to TRBJ1-2; a weak D match, TRBD1 (5 bases). Germline loops: CDR1 LGHNA, CDR2 YNFKEQ. Trimming shortened V by 7 bases and J by 2 bases, and 14 bases separated the two germline ends. This CDR3 has 14 amino acids. In DNA form, the CDR3 reads TGTGCCAGCACCCTTGGACATTCCAACTATGGCTACACCTTC. It yields the protein CASTLGHSNYGYTF.

CDR3 coding DNA: TGTGCCAGCAGTGGGCGGCAGGTCCAAGAGACCCAGTACTTC. This translates into CASSGRQVQETQYF. This chain uses TRBV6-1 with TRBJ2-5; D not resolved. Trimming took 4 bases from V and 1 from J, leaving 10 bases between them. The CDR3 contains 14 residues. Germline lookup yields CDR1 MNHNS and CDR2 SASEGT.

This rearrangement joins TRBV25-1 to TRBJ2-7; D is possibly TRBD1 (6 bases). This CDR3 comprises 14 residues. CDR1 and CDR2 (germline): MGHDK, SYGVNS. Between the trimmed V and J ends, which lost 6 bases and 3 bases, there was a span of 15 bases. CDR3 sequence (DNA): TGTGCCAGCAGAGAAGGGGGAAGTAGCTACGAGCAGTACTTC. As protein: CASREGGSSYEQYF.

The genes are TRBV6-5 and TRBJ2-7; D tentatively fits TRBD1 or TRBD2 (6 bases each). There are 15 residues in the CDR3. V lost 5 bases to trimming and J lost 3 bases, with 17 bases between them. Germline CDR1 is MNHEY and CDR2 is SVGAGI. CDR3 sequence reads: CASSPSGALGYEQYF. The CDR3 coding sequence is TGTGCCAGCAGTCCGTCGGGGGCCCTAGGCTACGAGCAGTACTTC.

The V and J genes are TRBV29-1 and TRBJ2-2, with 10 bases aligning to TRBD2. The CDR3 runs to 12 residues. V lost 7 bases and J lost 8; bases outside the gene matches: 4. The germline gives CDR1 SQVTM, CDR2 ANQGSEA. The CDR3 bases are TGCAGCGGGACTAGCGGATCGGGGGAGCTGTTTTTT. It codes for CSGTSGSGELFF.

This clone was seen a handful of times. The chain combines TRBV30 with TRBJ2-5; D assignment may be TRBD1 or TRBD2 (5 bases each). Deletions cut 0 bases from V and 7 bases from J, with 12 bases between. CDR1 and CDR2 (germline): GTSNPN, SVGIG (reference sequence). This CDR3 is built from 13 residues. The CDR3 spells CAWSVLGVGTQYF. CDR3 in DNA: TGTGCCTGGAGTGTACTGGGGGTGGGGACCCAGTACTTC. Based on the CDR3 plus reference TRBV30 and TRBJ2-5, the full variable domain is SQTIHQWPATLVQPVGSPLSLECTVEGTSNPNLYWYRQAAGRGLQLLFYSVGIGQISSEVPQNLSASRPQDRQFILSSKKLLLSDSGFYLCAWSVLGVGTQYFGPGTRLLVL.

This chain links TRBV4-1 with TRBJ1-2, with 9 bases aligning to TRBD1. V gave up 5 bases and J gave up 9 bases; unmatched junction bases: 13. Germline-derived CDR1 and CDR2 are MGHRA and YSYEKL. The CDR3 is 15 amino acids. The chain's CDR3 is CASSNLTGQGRCYTF. The CDR3 DNA is TGCGCCAGCAGCAATCTTACGGGACAGGGTAGATGCTACACCTTC.

This chain uses TRBV29-1 with TRBJ2-3; 9 positions match TRBD1. The germline V gene has CDR1 SQVTM and CDR2 ANQGSEA. Trimming took 3 bases from V and 6 from J; bases not matched to a gene: 7. The CDR3 is made up of 14 amino acids. The CDR3 is CSVDRDRVSDTQYF. The CDR3 DNA is TGCAGCGTTGATAGGGACAGGGTTTCGGATACGCAGTATTTT.

The CDR3 is CASSLSNPRLYGYTF. In DNA form, the CDR3 reads TGTGCCAGCAGTTTATCGAACCCGAGGCTGTATGGCTACACCTTC. The chain has TRBV27 and TRBJ1-2, with D hard to call. CDR1 and CDR2 from the germline V gene are MNHEY and SMNVEV (reference sequence). The germline V and J ends were trimmed by 0 bases and 5 bases, with 13 bases remaining between them. This CDR3 region has 15 residues.